The present T cell receptor (beta chain) was sequenced within a study of T cells after yellow fever vaccination. Losses at the gene ends were 6 bases for V and 7 bases for J; bases not matched to a gene: 6. This CDR3 contains 15 residues. Germline-derived CDR1 and CDR2 are SGHTA and FQGNSA. TCRdb analysed the 5' RACE reads with MiXCR anew, one entry per CDR3 protein. The table records 610,000 or so distinct CDR3 sequences, 9% to 15% of them present only once. Notes on the study in general: Post-booster samples contained most primary-vaccination clones (around 95% CD4, roughly 88% CD8). Just a small share of clonotypes turned up in the CD4 compartment as well as the CD8 compartment. Abundant clonotypes from the bulk population could get into FACS-sorted repertoires as contaminants.

This clonotype showed up many times. What it binds is not known. This material consisted of PBMCs, taken on the day of the yellow fever booster vaccination. The sequence came from a man aged 25 to 45 who received the YFV17D yellow fever vaccine. This chain uses TRBV7-2 with TRBJ2-1; TRBD2 agrees at 13 bases. Here the CDR3 reads CASRYGLAGVNEQFF. CDR3 nucleotide sequence: TGTGCCAGCAGATATGGACTAGCGGGAGTGAATGAGCAGTTCTTC.